These 23 T cell receptor beta chains were all obtained from the same sample, sequenced in a study of blood T cell repertoires in COVID-19. Produced via immunoSEQ multiplex PCR; TCRdb's table is partial and in-frame only. The sample has approximately 82,000 clones, roughly 89% seen once. Sequenced material: PBMCs or T cells enriched from blood (not recorded which). These receptors were taken from a woman aged 50 to 60 with acute COVID-19.

V gene TRBV12-3 or TRBV12-4 combines with J gene TRBJ1-1; weak D call: TRBD1 (6 bases). The CDR3 runs 13 residues. The V end was cut by 3 bases, the J end by 5 bases, with 10 bases between. The CDR3 DNA reads as TGTGCCAGCAGTTTTTGGGGGCGGACTGAAGCTTTCTTT. Its translation: CASSFWGRTEAFF.

This sequence joins TRBV20-1 and TRBJ2-1, with a possible D match to TRBD2 (5 bases). The CDR3 loop spans 11 amino acids. Germline V gene sequence: CDR1 DFQATT, CDR2 SNEGSKA (reference sequence). Trimming removed 3 bases from V and 6 bases from J, with 6 bases in between. Here the CDR3 reads CSARGVNEQFF. DNA for the CDR3: TGCAGTGCTAGGGGAGTCAATGAGCAGTTCTTC.

The chain carries TRBV10-2 and TRBJ1-5; 9 bases agree with TRBD1. Germline lookup yields CDR1 WSHSY and CDR2 SAAADI. V gave up 4 bases and J gave up 6 bases; unmatched junction bases: 4. This CDR3 has 14 residues. The CDR3 loop reads CASSGDRVSQPQHF. The CDR3 nucleotides read TGCGCCAGCAGTGGGGACAGGGTTTCTCAGCCCCAGCATTTT.

This clone was counted a few times. V gene TRBV27 combines with J gene TRBJ2-7; a possible D gene is TRBD1 (6 bases). V lost 3 bases and J lost 5, with 11 bases in between. CDR1 is MNHEY, CDR2 SMNVEV, per germline (reference sequence). The CDR3 is 13 residues long. Written as DNA, the CDR3 is TGTGCCAGCAGTTTGAACAGGGCCCACGAGCAGTACTTC. Its translation is CASSLNRAHEQYF.

The J gene is TRBJ2-1, the V gene TRBV5-4, with 7 bases fitting TRBD2. The junction had 11 bases not matched to a gene; V was cut back by 4 bases and J by 1 base. The CDR3 sequence is 17 residues long. The germline gives CDR1 SGHNT, CDR2 YYREEE (reference sequence). CDR3 amino acids: CASSPTLLRGSYNEQFF. The CDR3 DNA reads as TGTGCCAGCAGCCCCACCCTCTTGCGGGGGTCCTACAATGAGCAGTTCTTC.

The genes are TRBV2 and TRBJ1-1; D is perhaps TRBD1 (6 bases). The CDR3 extends over 13 amino acids. The germline gives CDR1 SNHLY, CDR2 FYNNEI. Trimming left V 8 bases short and J 1 base short, with 11 bases between. The CDR3, as DNA: TGTGCCAGCCGGGACACACAGAACACTGAAGCTTTCTTT. Translating gives CASRDTQNTEAFF.

This clone was seen a single time. The chain joins TRBV18 to TRBJ2-3; 8 bases line up with TRBD2. CDR3 size: 16 residues. V was clipped by 1 base and J by 3 bases; unmatched bases: 6. The germline V gene has CDR1 KGHSH and CDR2 LQKENI. CDR3 region: CASSPRSGSTTDTQYF. CDR3 DNA: TGTGCCAGCTCACCACGGAGCGGGAGCACAACAGATACGCAGTATTTT.

The rearrangement uses TRBV10-2 and TRBJ2-1; TRBD2 is a possible D gene (5 bases). There are 15 residues in the CDR3. The germline CDR1 and CDR2 sequences are WSHSY and SAAADI. V shed 8 bases and J shed 3 bases, with 17 bases lying between them. The CDR3 region is CASSPGVAYYNEQFF. The CDR3 DNA follows: TGCGCCAGCTCCCCCGGGGTAGCGTACTACAATGAGCAGTTCTTC.

The J gene is TRBJ1-1, the V gene TRBV5-6; D remains unclear. Per germline, CDR1 SGHDT and CDR2 YYEEEE. The CDR3 extends over 16 amino acids. The germline V and J ends were trimmed by 3 bases and 1 base, with 16 bases remaining between them. For the CDR3, the DNA is TGTGCCAGCAGCTCCCCGGGAATCGGAAGGAACACTGAAGCTTTCTTT. Protein: CASSSPGIGRNTEAFF.

The rearrangement links TRBV27 to TRBJ1-1; D possibly corresponds to TRBD1 (5 bases). This CDR3 contains 14 residues. The germline V gene encodes CDR1 MNHEY and CDR2 SMNVEV (reference sequence). V was pared by 3 bases and J by 4 bases, with 12 bases between. The CDR3 sequence is CASSFGRDVTEAFF. CDR3 nucleotides: TGTGCCAGCAGTTTCGGCAGGGATGTCACTGAAGCTTTCTTT.

V and J are TRBV15 and TRBJ2-7; the D gene is possibly TRBD2 (6 bases). Germline CDR1 and CDR2: LNHNV and YYDKDF (reference sequence). The CDR3 has 14 residues. The V and J ends lost 0 bases and 4 bases respectively, with 10 bases between them. The CDR3 DNA follows: TGTGCCACCAGCAGAGAACTAGCCGAGTACGAGCAGTACTTC. It specifies CATSRELAEYEQYF. The variable domain in full, completed from reference TRBV15 and TRBJ2-7, reads DAMVIQNPRYQVTQFGKPVTLSCSQTLNHNVMYWYQQKSSQAPKLLFHYYDKDFNNEADTPDNFQSRRPNTSFCFLDIRSPGLGDTAMYLCATSRELAEYEQYFGPGTRLTVT.

This clone has only one observation. This chain connects TRBV19 to TRBJ2-3; TRBD2 matches at 8 bases. Germline-derived CDR1 and CDR2 are LNHDA and SQIVND (reference sequence). CDR3 length: 15 residues. Trimming cost V 5 bases and J 1 base; bases outside gene matches: 5. The CDR3 nucleotides read TGTGCCAGTAGTCTTAGCGGGACCGGCACAGATACGCAGTATTTT. This gives the protein CASSLSGTGTDTQYF.

This rearrangement joins TRBV24-1 to TRBJ1-1; possible D gene TRBD1, 5 bases. This CDR3 has 15 amino acids. Germline values: CDR1 KGHDR, CDR2 SFDVKD. The V end was cut by 5 bases, the J end by 5 bases, with 17 bases between. Written as DNA, the CDR3 is TGTGCCACCAGTGTCGGGCAGGAGGGGCGGACTGAAGCTTTCTTT. As protein: CATSVGQEGRTEAFF.

V usage is TRBV19 and J usage is TRBJ1-4; perhaps TRBD1 as D (6 bases). Per germline, CDR1 LNHDA and CDR2 SQIVND (reference sequence). This CDR3 contains 15 residues. Trimming took off 6 bases at V and 2 bases at J, with 13 bases between the two ends. The CDR3 spells CASRTTGTTNEKLFF. In nucleotides, the CDR3 is TGTGCCAGTAGAACCACAGGGACGACTAATGAAAAACTGTTTTTT.

This chain links TRBV29-1 with TRBJ2-7, with D maybe TRBD2 (7 bases). V lost 0 bases and J lost 6, with 15 bases in between. Germline CDR1 is SQVTM and CDR2 is ANQGSEA. There are 14 residues in the CDR3. The CDR3 region has the DNA TGCAGCGTTGAAGATCTAGGGGGAGGGCGCGAGCAGTACTTC. Translating gives CSVEDLGGGREQYF.

The chain recombines TRBV11-3 with TRBJ2-3; possible D gene TRBD2, 5 bases. V was cut by 8 bases and J by 2 bases, with 11 bases left in between. CDR3 length: 13 amino acids. Germline CDR1 and CDR2: SGHNT and YENEEA. The CDR3 spells CASLRTATDTQYF. The CDR3 DNA is TGTGCCAGCCTTCGGACTGCCACAGATACGCAGTATTTT.

The chain employs TRBV5-5 and TRBJ1-1; 10 bases line up with TRBD1. The CDR3 totals 17 residues. CDR1 SGHKS and CDR2 YYEKEE come from the germline V gene (reference sequence). V shed 5 bases and J 0 bases; nucleotides not matched to a gene: 10. The CDR3 nucleotides read TGTGCCAGCAGGGGCCGGGACAGGGGATTCATGAACACTGAAGCTTTCTTT. This codes for CASRGRDRGFMNTEAFF. Looking up the rest from reference TRBV5-5 and TRBJ1-1 gives the full variable domain: DAGVTQSPTHLIKTRGQQVTLRCSPISGHKSVSWYQQVLGQGPQFIFQYYEKEERGRGNFPDRFSARQFPNYSSELNVNALLLGDSALYLCASRGRDRGFMNTEAFFGQGTRLTVV.

V usage is TRBV5-4 and J usage is TRBJ1-2; perhaps TRBD1 as D (6 bases). Germline V lookup: CDR1 SGHNT, CDR2 YYREEE (reference sequence). V was trimmed by 2 bases and J by 8 bases, leaving 10 bases between them. This CDR3 is built from 12 residues. CDR3 coding DNA: TGTGCCAGCAGCTTAGTTGACAGGGGCTACACCTTC. Its translation is CASSLVDRGYTF.

The V gene is TRBV19, the J gene TRBJ2-7, with 9 bases that match TRBD1. V shed 9 bases, J shed 5 bases, and the junction held 5 bases outside the gene matches. Germline V gives CDR1 LNHDA, CDR2 SQIVND (reference sequence). This CDR3 has 12 residues. The CDR3 sequence: CASGDRVNEQYF. In DNA form, the CDR3 reads TGTGCCAGCGGGGACAGGGTCAACGAGCAGTACTTC.

This clone was observed a few times. The chain employs TRBV4-2 and TRBJ2-1; 10 nucleotides agree with TRBD2. The CDR3 totals 15 residues. Germline loops: CDR1 LGHNA, CDR2 YNFKEQ. Germline trimming cut 2 bases from V and 9 bases from J; bases unmatched to any gene: 7. The CDR3 region has the DNA TGTGCCAGCAGCCAAAGAGCGGGAGGGCCGGGTGAGCAGTTCTTC. This codes for CASSQRAGGPGEQFF.

The J gene is TRBJ2-5, the V gene TRBV4-2, with 8 bases aligning to TRBD1. The CDR3 is made up of 15 amino acids. V was pared by 2 bases and J by 5 bases, with 7 bases of the junction left unmatched. Germline V lookup: CDR1 LGHNA, CDR2 YNFKEQ. The CDR3, as DNA: TGTGCCAGCAGCCAAAGACCGGGACAGGTGGAGACCCAGTACTTC. Its translation is CASSQRPGQVETQYF.

The chain carries TRBV30 and TRBJ2-1; tentative D call: TRBD2 (6 bases). Germline V gene lookup returns CDR1 GTSNPN and CDR2 SVGIG (reference sequence). The V gene lost 3 bases and the J gene lost 8 bases, with 20 bases spanning the gap. The CDR3 has 15 amino acids. This CDR3 is CAWSLTSGTFDEQFF. DNA of the CDR3: TGTGCCTGGAGCTTAACTAGTGGGACTTTCGATGAGCAGTTCTTC.

CDR3 region: CASSYQGAPNYGYTF. Here the CDR3 DNA reads TGTGCCAGCAGTTATCAGGGGGCGCCGAACTATGGCTACACCTTC. The genes are TRBV7-9 and TRBJ1-2, with 8 positions matching TRBD1. Germline assignment: CDR1 SEHNR and CDR2 FQNEAQ (reference sequence). With 6 bases clipped from V and 2 bases from J, the junction kept 8 bases outside the gene matches. CDR3 length: 15 amino acids.